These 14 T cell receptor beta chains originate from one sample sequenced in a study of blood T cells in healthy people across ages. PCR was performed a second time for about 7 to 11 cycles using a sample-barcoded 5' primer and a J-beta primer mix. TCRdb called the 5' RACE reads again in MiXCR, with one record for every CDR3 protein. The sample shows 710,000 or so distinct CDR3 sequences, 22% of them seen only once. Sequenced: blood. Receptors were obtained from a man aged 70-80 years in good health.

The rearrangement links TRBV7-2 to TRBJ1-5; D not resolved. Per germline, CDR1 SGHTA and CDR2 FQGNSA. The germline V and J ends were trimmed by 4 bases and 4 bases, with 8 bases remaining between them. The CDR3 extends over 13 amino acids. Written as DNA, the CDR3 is TGTGCCAGCAGCTCCAACAGAAATCAGCCCCAGCATTTT. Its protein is CASSSNRNQPQHF.

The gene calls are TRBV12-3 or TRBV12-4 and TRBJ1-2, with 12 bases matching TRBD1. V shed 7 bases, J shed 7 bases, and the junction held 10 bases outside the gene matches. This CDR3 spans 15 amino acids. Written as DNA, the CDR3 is TGTGCCAGCAAACCGTCGGGACAGGGGGCGCGTGGCTACACCTTC. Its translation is CASKPSGQGARGYTF.

CDR3 DNA: TGTGCTAGTGGTTTGATCGGACCCCTCCACTTT. Its translation is CASGLIGPLHF. This chain connects TRBV12-5 to TRBJ1-6; no clear D. The germline V and J ends were trimmed by 2 bases and 12 bases, with 5 bases remaining between them. The germline gives CDR1 LGHNT, CDR2 FRNRAP. The length of the CDR3 is 11 residues. Full variable domain (rest looked up from reference TRBV12-5 and TRBJ1-6): DARVTQTPRHKVTEMGQEVTMRCQPILGHNTVFWYRQTMMQGLELLAYFRNRAPLDDSGMPKDRFSAEMPDATLATLKIQPSEPRDSAVYFCASGLIGPLHFGNGTRLTVT.

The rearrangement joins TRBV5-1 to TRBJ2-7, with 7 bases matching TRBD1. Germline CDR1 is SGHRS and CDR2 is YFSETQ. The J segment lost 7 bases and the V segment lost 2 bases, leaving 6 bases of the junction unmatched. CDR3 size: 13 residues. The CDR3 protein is CASSLGDSGEQYF. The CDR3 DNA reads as TGCGCCAGCAGCTTAGGGGACAGTGGTGAGCAGTACTTC.

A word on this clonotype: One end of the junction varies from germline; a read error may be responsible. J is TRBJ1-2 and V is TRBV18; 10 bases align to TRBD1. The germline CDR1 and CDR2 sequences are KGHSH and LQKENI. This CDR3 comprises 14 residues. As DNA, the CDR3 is TGTGCCAGCTCACCAGGGACAGGGGCATATGACTACACCTTC. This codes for CASSPGTGAYDYTF.

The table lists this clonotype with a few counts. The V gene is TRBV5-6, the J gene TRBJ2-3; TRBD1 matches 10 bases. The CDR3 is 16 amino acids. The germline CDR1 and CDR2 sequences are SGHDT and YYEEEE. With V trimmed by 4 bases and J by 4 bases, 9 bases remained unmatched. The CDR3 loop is CASSLHRDRGADTQYF. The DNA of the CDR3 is TGTGCCAGCAGCCTACACCGGGACAGGGGTGCAGATACGCAGTATTTT.

CDR3 protein: CASSTPHAGAGSDTQYF. The CDR3, as DNA: TGTGCCAGCAGCACCCCACATGCGGGGGCTGGCTCGGATACGCAGTATTTT. V and J are TRBV7-9 and TRBJ2-3; D is perhaps TRBD2 (7 bases). Trimming removed 5 bases at V and 6 bases at J, with 24 bases between. CDR1 and CDR2 from the germline V gene are SEHNR and FQNEAQ (reference sequence). The CDR3 loop spans 17 amino acids.

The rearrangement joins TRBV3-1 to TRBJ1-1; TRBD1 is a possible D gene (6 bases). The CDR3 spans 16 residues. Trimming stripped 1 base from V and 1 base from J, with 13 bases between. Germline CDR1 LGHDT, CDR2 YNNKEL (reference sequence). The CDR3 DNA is TGTGCCAGCAGCCAAGGGGGGGGCGCCGCGAACACTGAAGCTTTCTTT. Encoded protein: CASSQGGGAANTEAFF.

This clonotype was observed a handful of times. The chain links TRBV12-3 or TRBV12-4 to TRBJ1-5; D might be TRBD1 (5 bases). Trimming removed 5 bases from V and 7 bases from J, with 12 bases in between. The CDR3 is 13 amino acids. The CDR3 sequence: CASSGTASQPQHF. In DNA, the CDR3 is TGTGCCAGCAGTGGGACCGCAAGCCAGCCCCAGCATTTT.

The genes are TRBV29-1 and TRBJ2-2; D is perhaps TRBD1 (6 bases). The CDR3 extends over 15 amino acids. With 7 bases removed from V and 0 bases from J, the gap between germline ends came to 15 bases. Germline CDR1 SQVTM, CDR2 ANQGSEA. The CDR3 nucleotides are TGCAGCGCACTGGACAGTCCCGCGAACACCGGGGAGCTGTTTTTT. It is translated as CSALDSPANTGELFF.

CDR3 in amino acids: CASTPTGIGRNTEAFF. In DNA form, the CDR3 reads TGTGCCAGTACTCCTACAGGGATCGGTCGGAACACTGAAGCTTTCTTT. The V call is TRBV19, the J call TRBJ1-1; possible D gene TRBD1, 6 bases. The CDR3 loop spans 16 amino acids. V shed 7 bases and J shed 1 base, with 19 bases lying between them. CDR1 and CDR2 (germline): LNHDA, SQIVND (reference sequence).

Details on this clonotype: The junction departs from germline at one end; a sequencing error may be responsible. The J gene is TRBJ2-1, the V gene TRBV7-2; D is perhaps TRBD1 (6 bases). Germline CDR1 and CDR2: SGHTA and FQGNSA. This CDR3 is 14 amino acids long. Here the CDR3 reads CASSLDSYSYEQHF. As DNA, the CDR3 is TGTGCCAGCAGCTTGGACAGCTACTCCTACGAGCAGCACTTC.

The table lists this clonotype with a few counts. The CDR3, as DNA: TGTGCCAGCAGCCAAGAGTGGGGGCCTGGGAACACTGAAGCTTTCTTT. Residues: CASSQEWGPGNTEAFF. This rearrangement joins TRBV14 to TRBJ1-1; the D gene is possibly TRBD1 (6 bases). The CDR3 is made up of 16 amino acids. The ends were cut back, 0 bases at V and 1 base at J, with 12 bases in the middle. CDR1 and CDR2 (germline): SGHDN, FVKESK.

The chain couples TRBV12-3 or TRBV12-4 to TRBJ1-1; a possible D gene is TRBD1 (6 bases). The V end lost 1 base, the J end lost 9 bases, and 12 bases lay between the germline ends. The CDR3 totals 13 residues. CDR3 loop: CASSLGTATKAFF. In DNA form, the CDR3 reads TGTGCCAGCAGTTTAGGGACAGCAACCAAAGCTTTCTTT.